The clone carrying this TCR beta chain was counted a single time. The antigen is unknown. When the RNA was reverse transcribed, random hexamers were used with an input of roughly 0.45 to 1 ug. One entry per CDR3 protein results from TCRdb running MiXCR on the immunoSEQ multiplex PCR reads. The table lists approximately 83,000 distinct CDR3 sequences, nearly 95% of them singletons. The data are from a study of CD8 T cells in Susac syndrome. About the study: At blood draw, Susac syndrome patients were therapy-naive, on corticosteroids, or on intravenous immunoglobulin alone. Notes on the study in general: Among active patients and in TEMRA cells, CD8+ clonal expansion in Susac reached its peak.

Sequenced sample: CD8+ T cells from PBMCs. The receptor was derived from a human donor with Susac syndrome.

The CDR3 DNA reads as TGTGCCAGCAGCTTAATGGGACAGGGCTACACCTTC. Its protein is CASSLMGQGYTF. This chain uses TRBV7-9 with TRBJ1-2; TRBD1 aligns across 7 bases. CDR3 length: 12 residues. J gave up 8 bases and V 2 bases, and 2 bases lay outside the gene matches. Looked up from germline, CDR1 is SEHNR and CDR2 is FQNEAQ (reference sequence).